One and the same sample provided the 24 T cell receptor beta chains below, sequenced in a study of cytomegalovirus exposure and HLA in healthy donors. The method was immunoSEQ multiplex PCR; TCRdb's version includes in-frame clones alone and lacks a portion of them. The sample contains over 200,000 clones, roughly 87% of which appear only once. The sample was PBMCs. The origin of the receptors is a woman aged 18-29 years in good health and CMV-seropositive.

This clone was counted a single time. The chain links TRBV9 to TRBJ1-3, with D perhaps matching TRBD1 (6 bases). V shed 3 bases and J shed 4 bases, with 14 bases lying between them. This CDR3 comprises 15 residues. CDR1 is SGDLS, CDR2 YYNGEE, per germline. The CDR3 loop reads CASSAQGTGGNTIYF. CDR3 nucleotides: TGTGCCAGCAGCGCACAGGGTACGGGAGGAAACACCATATATTTT.

The J gene is TRBJ2-7, the V gene TRBV4-1; D may be TRBD2 (6 bases). The germline gives CDR1 MGHRA, CDR2 YSYEKL. With 1 base removed from V and 1 base from J, the gap between germline ends came to 11 bases. This CDR3 comprises 15 residues. DNA of the CDR3: TGCGCCAGCAGCCAAGGGGGGACTGCGTCCTACGAGCAGTACTTC. It codes for CASSQGGTASYEQYF.

The chain couples TRBV9 to TRBJ2-1; 7 positions match TRBD2. CDR1 is SGDLS and CDR2 is YYNGEE in the germline V gene. The J segment lost 4 bases and the V segment lost 7 bases, leaving 5 bases of the junction unmatched. The CDR3 runs 13 residues. The DNA of the CDR3 is TGTGCCAGCTCTGGGGGGGGTTACAATGAGCAGTTCTTC. It codes for CASSGGGYNEQFF.

This chain connects TRBV28 to TRBJ1-4; D is possibly TRBD1 (5 bases). Trimming took off 6 bases at V and 6 bases at J, with 8 bases between the two ends. CDR3 size: 12 residues. Germline CDR1 and CDR2: MDHEN and SYDVKM. The CDR3 nucleotides read TGTGCCAGCAGAGCAGGGTATGAAAAACTGTTTTTT. Protein: CASRAGYEKLFF. Combining the CDR3 with reference TRBV28 and TRBJ1-4 gives the whole variable domain DVKVTQSSRYLVKRTGEKVFLECVQDMDHENMFWYRQDPGLGLRLIYFSYDVKMKEKGDIPEGYSVSREKKERFSLILESASTNQTSMYLCASRAGYEKLFFGSGTQLSVL.

This chain uses TRBV27 with TRBJ1-5; D is ambiguous. This CDR3 has 14 amino acids. V lost 4 bases to trimming and J lost 6 bases, with 13 bases between them. Germline CDR1 is MNHEY and CDR2 is SMNVEV (reference sequence). CDR3 sequence (DNA): TGTGCCAGCAGTTGGGGTGGTCGGGGTCAGCCCCAGCATTTT. Translation gives CASSWGGRGQPQHF.

The chain links TRBV15 to TRBJ1-2, with D perhaps matching TRBD1 (6 bases). The V gene's germline CDR1 is LNHNV and CDR2 YYDKDF (reference sequence). Trimming shortened V by 0 bases and J by 6 bases, and 14 bases separated the two germline ends. The length of the CDR3 is 15 residues. The CDR3 DNA is TGTGCCACCAGCAGAGATGGGGGGGGCGCGGATGGCTACACCTTC. Its protein product is CATSRDGGGADGYTF.

The chain recombines TRBV5-4 with TRBJ2-3; TRBD2 matches at 7 bases. Germline V gene sequence: CDR1 SGHNT, CDR2 YYREEE (reference sequence). Losses at the gene ends were 4 bases for V and 6 bases for J; bases not matched to a gene: 14. The CDR3 runs to 16 residues. The CDR3: CASSPMGDYNPDTQYF. The CDR3 DNA reads as TGTGCCAGCAGCCCAATGGGGGACTACAACCCCGATACGCAGTATTTT.

The V and J genes are TRBV6-4 and TRBJ2-1; 9 nucleotides line up with TRBD2. CDR3 length: 15 amino acids. Trimming at V came to 3 bases and at J to 4 bases, leaving 4 bases not matched to a gene. CDR1 is MRHNA and CDR2 is SNTAGT in the germline V gene. The CDR3 spells CASSEAGGQYNEQFF. In DNA, the CDR3 is TGTGCCAGCAGTGAAGCGGGAGGACAATACAATGAGCAGTTCTTC.

This chain uses TRBV13 with TRBJ2-7; maybe TRBD1 (6 bases). The V gene's germline CDR1 is PRHDT and CDR2 FYEKMQ (reference sequence). This CDR3 region has 14 residues. V was cut by 3 bases and J by 1 base, with 10 bases left in between. CDR3 nucleotides: TGTGCCAGCAGCTTTTCAGGGGAATCCTACGAGCAGTACTTC. Protein product: CASSFSGESYEQYF.

The chain couples TRBV28 to TRBJ2-4, with a tentative D call TRBD2 (7 bases). The germline V gene encodes CDR1 MDHEN and CDR2 SYDVKM. There are 11 residues in the CDR3. V lost 11 bases to trimming and J lost 7 bases, with 12 bases between them. In DNA, the CDR3 is TGTGCCGCCTGGGGGGGCAACATTCAGTACTTC. Translation gives CAAWGGNIQYF.

This chain uses TRBV4-1 with TRBJ1-5; 8 bases map to TRBD1. Trimming took 0 bases from V and 7 from J; bases not matched to a gene: 8. Germline V gives CDR1 MGHRA, CDR2 YSYEKL. The CDR3 spans 16 residues. The CDR3, as DNA: TGCGCCAGCAGCCAAGACGGGACAGGTTTCGGACAGCCCCAGCATTTT. Its translation: CASSQDGTGFGQPQHF.

The J gene is TRBJ2-3, the V gene TRBV12-5; TRBD2 agrees at 9 bases. The germline V gene encodes CDR1 LGHNT and CDR2 FRNRAP. Trimming at V came to 6 bases and at J to 4 bases, leaving 5 bases not matched to a gene. This CDR3 is built from 14 residues. The CDR3 DNA reads as TGTGCTAGTGGCCCGGGACTAGCCCCAGATACGCAGTATTTT. It is translated as CASGPGLAPDTQYF. The complete variable domain, with remaining parts taken from reference TRBV12-5 and TRBJ2-3, reads DARVTQTPRHKVTEMGQEVTMRCQPILGHNTVFWYRQTMMQGLELLAYFRNRAPLDDSGMPKDRFSAEMPDATLATLKIQPSEPRDSAVYFCASGPGLAPDTQYFGPGTRLTVL.

This chain uses TRBV5-4 with TRBJ2-7; tentative D call: TRBD1 (5 bases). V was cut by 2 bases and J by 4 bases, with 7 bases left in between. The CDR3 loop spans 12 amino acids. Germline V gene lookup returns CDR1 SGHNT and CDR2 YYREEE (reference sequence). CDR3 nucleotides: TGTGCCAGCAGCTTCTCAGGGTACGAGCAGTACTTC. Translating gives CASSFSGYEQYF.

The rearrangement joins TRBV4-1 to TRBJ1-2, with 9 bases that match TRBD1. The germline gives CDR1 MGHRA, CDR2 YSYEKL. V lost 1 base to trimming and J lost 7 bases; unmatched junction nucleotides: 7. This CDR3 comprises 15 residues. CDR3 residues: CASSQGYTGGLGYTF. CDR3 nucleotides: TGCGCCAGCAGCCAAGGGTATACAGGGGGCCTTGGCTACACCTTC.

The rearrangement joins TRBV11-3 to TRBJ2-2; the match to TRBD2 covers 16 bases. The CDR3 is 17 residues long. Looked up from germline, CDR1 is SGHNT and CDR2 is YENEEA. V was clipped by 5 bases and J by 5 bases; unmatched bases: 5. As DNA, the CDR3 is TGTGCCAGCAGCCCTGGGACTAGCGGGAGGGGGACCGGGGAGCTGTTTTTT. Translated: CASSPGTSGRGTGELFF.

This clone is a singleton in its sample. The gene calls are TRBV25-1 and TRBJ1-1; D is unclear. Trimming pared 7 bases from V and 7 bases from J, leaving 10 bases between. Germline loops: CDR1 MGHDK, CDR2 SYGVNS. This CDR3 comprises 11 residues. In DNA form, the CDR3 reads TGTGCCAGCACTATTCGGGGTGAAGCTTTCTTT. Protein: CASTIRGEAFF.

This sequence joins TRBV5-6 and TRBJ1-1, with D possibly being TRBD1 (6 bases). Germline values: CDR1 SGHDT, CDR2 YYEEEE. This CDR3 spans 13 amino acids. Trimming removed 4 bases from V and 2 bases from J, with 9 bases in between. The DNA of the CDR3 is TGTGCCAGCAGCATGGACAGAAACACTGAAGCTTTCTTT. Translated: CASSMDRNTEAFF.

This clone appeared a single time. As DNA, the CDR3 is TGTGCCAGCAGTGATGGGGGACTCGGGAACACTGAAGCTTTCTTT. It codes for CASSDGGLGNTEAFF. The chain joins TRBV2 to TRBJ1-1; D may be TRBD1 (5 bases). V was shortened by 3 bases and J by 1 base, with 12 bases between the two germline ends. Germline V CDR1 and CDR2: SNHLY, FYNNEI. The CDR3 runs 15 residues.

This chain links TRBV27 with TRBJ2-3, with D possibly being TRBD2 (5 bases). V was pared by 6 bases and J by 1 base, with 26 bases between. This CDR3 comprises 19 residues. CDR1 is MNHEY, CDR2 SMNVEV, per germline (reference sequence). CDR3 DNA: TGTGCCAGCAGCACACTCATCTCGTTGGACGGGATCCGCACAGATACGCAGTATTTT. This sequence encodes CASSTLISLDGIRTDTQYF.

The CDR3 nucleotides read TGCGCCAGCAGCCGGCTAGCGGAGGGACTCTACGAGCAGTACTTC. Protein product: CASSRLAEGLYEQYF. The V and J genes are TRBV4-1 and TRBJ2-7; 7 bases agree with TRBD2. CDR3 length equals 15 residues. The junction had 9 bases not matched to a gene; V was cut back by 4 bases and J by 3 bases. Germline CDR1 is MGHRA and CDR2 is YSYEKL.

The chain has TRBV4-1 and TRBJ2-7; TRBD1 might be the D (6 bases). The CDR3 length is 18 residues. The germline gives CDR1 MGHRA, CDR2 YSYEKL. Trimming cost V 0 bases and J 3 bases, with 21 bases left between them. The CDR3 sequence: CASSQDSVWGLVYYEQYF. CDR3 nucleotide sequence: TGCGCCAGCAGCCAAGATTCGGTCTGGGGGCTAGTTTACTACGAGCAGTACTTC.

The V gene is TRBV27, the J gene TRBJ2-1; TRBD2 matches at 9 bases. The trim removed 2 bases at V and 10 bases at J, leaving 6 bases unmatched. The CDR3 is 14 amino acids. Looked up from germline, CDR1 is MNHEY and CDR2 is SMNVEV (reference sequence). In DNA form, the CDR3 reads TGTGCCAGCAGTTTACTCGGAACTAGCGGGGAGCAGTTCTTC. Its protein product is CASSLLGTSGEQFF.

CDR3 protein: CASSRRGELNEKLFF. Written as DNA, the CDR3 is TGTGCCAGCAGCCGGAGGGGTGAACTTAATGAAAAACTGTTTTTT. The rearrangement joins TRBV5-8 to TRBJ1-4, with D maybe TRBD1 (5 bases). Trimming removed 4 bases at V and 4 bases at J, with 14 bases between. Looked up from germline, CDR1 is SGHTS and CDR2 is YDEGEE. The CDR3 is made up of 15 amino acids.

V gene TRBV11-1 combines with J gene TRBJ2-4; 8 nucleotides align to TRBD1. The V segment lost 2 bases and the J segment 9 bases; nucleotides outside the gene matches: 0. The CDR3 has 12 residues. Germline CDR1 is SGHAT and CDR2 is FQDESV (reference sequence). CDR3 region: CASSLQGAIQYF. The CDR3 nucleotides read TGTGCCAGCAGCTTACAGGGGGCCATTCAGTACTTC.